This TCR beta chain was sequenced in a study of CD8+ T cells in alopecia areata (dated by TCRdb to the late 2010s). In terms of the full investigation: The treated patients took part in an open-label pilot trial in which moderate-to-severe alopecia areata was treated with oral tofacitinib at 5 to 10 mg twice daily. High-throughput TCRbeta sequencing was used to examine T cell clonal expansion in alopecia areata in both the C3H/HeJ mouse model and human patients. Disease severity in treated patients was measured with the SALT score, which quantifies the percentage of affected scalp surface area. Scalp clonality was compared across normal scalp (n=4), patchy alopecia areata scalp (n=8), and alopecia totalis/universalis scalp (n=8). Patients stayed on tofacitinib for 6 to 18 months and then had 6 months of follow-up off drug so that delayed response and recurrence could be assessed. RNA was extracted with the PAXgene miRNA kit for fixed scalp, the miRNeasy kit for PBMCs, and the RNeasy kit for mouse skin. Human TCRbeta sequencing covered scalp tissue and sorted CD4+ and CD8+ peripheral blood T cells from patchy and totalis/universalis alopecia areata patients and healthy controls. Tofacitinib-treated patients had biopsies at baseline and at 4 and 24 weeks of treatment, with a later scalp biopsy in several patients. Amplification of TCRbeta CDR3 regions was done by immunoSEQ multiplex PCR using 35 Vbeta forward primers and 13 Jbeta reverse primers. General study outcomes and caveats: The treated cohort was small, with a single nonresponder, so links between baseline CD8+ expansion and response need larger studies. Lesional scalp, especially in alopecia totalis/universalis, showed higher clonality and more expanded CD8+ clones than normal scalp, suggesting antigenic drive. Compared with mice, TCR sequences shared between patients were less clear, possibly partly because of HLA diversity across the patient population. Unlike mouse skin, where gammadelta T cells dominate, normal human skin contains resident alphabeta T cells that get sequenced too, which complicates analysis of the scalp TCR repertoire. Tofacitinib significantly decreased scalp clonality and the number of expanded CD8+ clones among the top 100 scalp clones. Many expanded lesional clones were found to persist in scalp and blood during tofacitinib treatment, and relapse after treatment cessation may be partly explained by this persistence.

Library creation used the immunoSEQ multiplex PCR assay. RNA was extracted from all samples and reverse transcribed into cDNA, which served as template for TCR sequencing. First-strand cDNA was synthesized using SuperScript III with a 2:1 mix of oligo-dT and random hexamers. A synthetic immune receptor repertoire was used to gauge amplification bias, and whatever bias remained was removed computationally. The paper's data handling went like this. Raw reads were preprocessed for error removal, and CDR3 was defined according to IMGT conventions as running from the conserved cysteine to phenylalanine. Clonality was calculated as 1 minus Shannon entropy normalized by log2 of the number of productive unique TCRs. Whether each scalp clone was CD4 or CD8 was inferred by checking scalp TCRbeta sequences against the CD4 and CD8 repertoires from sorted blood. The source is immuneACCESS, and TCRdb retained only in-frame sequences with V and J called. Part of the clones is not carried over; for the studies checked, unresolved V genes explain less than half of this, and the remainder is unexplained. V and J calls and clone size follow that table, whereas D and trimming were derived from the DNA. The sample includes 150,000 to 200,000 clones, with around three fifths observed a single time. In total, the top ten clones hold under 1.5% of the sample.

The CDR3 holds 16 amino acids from the cysteine to the phenylalanine. The only DNA kept is the CDR3, 48 bases in frame from the first base. Deletion took 1 base off V and 1 base off J, with a span of 16 bases between the germline ends. From a lookup of the germline V gene (reference sequence), CDR1 and CDR2 are GTSNPN and SVGIG. Of note for this clone: Its antigen target is currently unknown. Base qualities were left out, and no much larger clone turns up one base away.

Taken with the paper, the label for treatment or condition translates to: oral pan-JAK inhibitor, 5-10 mg twice daily. Lesional scalp punch biopsies and peripheral blood were collected from alopecia areata patients. PBMCs were isolated by density centrifugation and stained for CD3, CD4 and CD8, and CD4+ and CD8+ T cells were sorted on a FACSAria. The receptor was derived from a human donor with alopecia areata. The starting material was CD4+ T cells sorted from blood, obtained around week 49, from a patient treated with tofacitinib. The chain employs TRBV30 and TRBJ1-2; no D gene is confidently identified. The nucleotides read TGTGCCTGGAGTGAAAGAGGCTTGACACTTAACTATGGCTACACCTTC. Protein translation: CAWSERGLTLNYGYTF.